This T cell receptor (beta chain) was retrieved from a study of cytomegalovirus exposure and HLA in healthy donors. Findings of the study overall: A later analysis reportedly found fewer N-insertions in an Asian-associated ancestry cluster than the roughly 670-donor mean. As a later analysis showed, a missense DCLRE1C variant was linked to trimming of TCR beta V- and J-genes. Several of the most significant clusters appeared, in a later analysis, to be linked to common viral pathogens.

With respect to this clone: Its antigen is unknown.

CDR1 and CDR2 (germline): MNHEY, SVGAGI. Trimming took off 5 bases at V and 5 bases at J, with 14 bases between the two ends. The CDR3 spans 14 residues. PCR was performed using 60 Vbeta and 13 Jbeta primers. The table came from immunoSEQ multiplex PCR; TCRdb's copy has only in-frame clones and leaves some out. The table lists about 100,000 clones, 81% of them singletons, with over 5% in the top ten. The sequence was obtained from a man between 40 and 49 years old in good health and CMV-seropositive. The sample comprised PBMCs. V and J are TRBV6-5 and TRBJ2-3; a weak D match, TRBD2 (6 bases). In DNA form, the CDR3 reads TGTGCCAGCAGTGGGGGACTTAGCGGAGATACGCAGTATTTT. Translation: CASSGGLSGDTQYF.